The entry that follows covers one T cell receptor (beta chain) sequence. The target antigen is unknown. The CDR3 runs 16 residues. Trimming removed 5 bases from V and 0 bases from J; junction bases left unmatched: 7. The sample comes from a study of early T cells in non-severe SARS-CoV-2 infection. Turning to the study itself: Alpha and beta chains were unpaired, from unsorted whole-blood bulk RNA. General study points: The matching step, a VDJdb search, favored anti-spike CD8 responses and missed private and CD4 specificities.

Unique molecular identifiers were attached to individual cDNA molecules. TCRdb re-called the 5' RACE reads with MiXCR, one entry per CDR3 protein. Among about 61,000 distinct CDR3 sequences listed, roughly a tenth were seen once. This TCR was sampled from an adult who was a healthcare worker with PCR-confirmed SARS-CoV-2 infection or an uninfected control (not recorded which). V and J are TRBV12-3 or TRBV12-4 and TRBJ2-1; TRBD2 aligns across 7 bases. Sample: whole blood. The CDR3 region has the DNA TGTGCCAGCAGTAACCTAGCGGAGAGCTCCTACAATGAGCAGTTCTTC. Encoded protein: CASSNLAESSYNEQFF.